Described below is a single T cell receptor beta chain sequence and its context. Its target is not known. These data originate in a study of siplizumab effects on memory and regulatory T cells. The table came from immunoSEQ multiplex PCR; TCRdb's copy has only in-frame clones and leaves some out. The table lists about 68,000 clones, roughly 93% of them singletons. Notes on the study in general: Neither a naive nor a memory phenotype was assignable to roughly 75-96% of proliferating CD4+ or CD8+ clones. Confirmatory evidence of suppressive function in proliferating siplizumab-culture Tregs was not obtained. Both greater diversity than memory cells and a major contribution to the alloresponse seemed to characterize naive T cells.

The germline V and J ends were trimmed by 8 bases and 2 bases, with 9 bases remaining between them. In germline, CDR1 is DFQATT, CDR2 SNEGSKA (reference sequence). The CDR3 length is 11 residues. The rearrangement joins TRBV20-1 to TRBJ2-5; D is uncertain. This TCR was sampled from a human donor in good health. Sequences were obtained from CD8+ T cells sorted from blood. The CDR3 DNA sequence: TGCAGTCTTAAGGGTCAAGAGACCCAGTACTTC. Its translation is CSLKGQETQYF.